The 4 T cell receptor beta chains presented below share a single source sample, sequenced in a study of cytomegalovirus exposure and HLA in healthy donors. This PCR relied on a set of 60 Vbeta primers and 13 Jbeta primers. The assay was immunoSEQ multiplex PCR, and TCRdb's table has in-frame clones only and misses some. This sample has fewer than 200,000 clones; less than 85% occur once, and the top ten carry roughly 4.2%. The sequencing input was PBMCs. Source of these receptors: a man aged 40-55 years in good health and CMV-seronegative.

The V call is TRBV10-2, the J call TRBJ1-6; no clear D gene. The CDR3 runs to 13 residues. Germline CDR1 reads WSHSY; CDR2 reads SAAADI. Between the trimmed V and J ends, which lost 0 bases and 8 bases, there was a span of 5 bases. The CDR3 coding sequence is TGCGCCAGCAGTGAGTCGAGCGATTCACCCCTCCACTTT. This sequence encodes CASSESSDSPLHF.

This chain links TRBV9 with TRBJ1-1; 9 bases fit TRBD1. CDR3 length: 16 residues. Looked up from germline, CDR1 is SGDLS and CDR2 is YYNGEE. The junction had 11 bases not matched to a gene; V was cut back by 3 bases and J by 5 bases. The CDR3 reads CASSDSPGQGGTEAFF. CDR3 DNA: TGTGCCAGCAGCGATTCGCCGGGACAGGGTGGGACTGAAGCTTTCTTT.

This clone was detected only once. The rearrangement uses TRBV7-2 and TRBJ2-1; D is possibly TRBD1 (6 bases). Deletions cut 2 bases from V and 5 bases from J, with 13 bases between. Germline CDR1 SGHTA, CDR2 FQGNSA. The CDR3 has 15 amino acids. CDR3 nucleotides: TGTGCCAGCAGCTTACTGGGGGCGCCCAACAATGAGCAGTTCTTC. Residues: CASSLLGAPNNEQFF.

This chain joins TRBV28 and TRBJ1-6, with 9 bases that match TRBD1. The CDR3 is made up of 14 amino acids. J was trimmed by 6 bases and V by 7 bases; bases with no gene match: 4. CDR1 and CDR2 (germline): MDHEN, SYDVKM. The DNA of the CDR3 is TGTGCCAGCATGGGGGACAGGGCTAATTCACCCCTCCACTTT. Translated: CASMGDRANSPLHF.